This entry describes one T cell receptor beta chain. In germline, CDR1 is SGDLS, CDR2 YYNGEE. The germline V and J ends were trimmed by 0 bases and 4 bases, with 12 bases remaining between them. CDR3 size: 15 residues. TCRdb recomputed calls from the 5' RACE reads with MiXCR, one row per CDR3 protein. The sample has some 1,700,000 distinct CDR3 sequences; about 31% are singletons. The sample belongs to a study of identical twins. This receptor was taken from a newborn girl in good health. This chain connects TRBV9 to TRBJ2-3, with D hard to call. The sequencing sample was made of cord blood. CDR3 in amino acids: CASSVAGLDADTQYF. CDR3 nucleotides: TGTGCCAGCAGCGTAGCTGGTCTAGACGCAGATACGCAGTATTTT.